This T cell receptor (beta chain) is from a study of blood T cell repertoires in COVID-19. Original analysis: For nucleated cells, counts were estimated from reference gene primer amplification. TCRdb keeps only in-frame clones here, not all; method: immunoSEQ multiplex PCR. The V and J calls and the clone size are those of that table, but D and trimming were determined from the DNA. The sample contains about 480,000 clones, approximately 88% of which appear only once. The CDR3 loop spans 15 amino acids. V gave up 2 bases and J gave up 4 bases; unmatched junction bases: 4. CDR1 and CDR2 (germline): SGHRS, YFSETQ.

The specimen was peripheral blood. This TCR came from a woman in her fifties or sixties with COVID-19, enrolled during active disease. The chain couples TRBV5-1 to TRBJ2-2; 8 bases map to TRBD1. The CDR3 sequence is CASSFGQGSTGELFF. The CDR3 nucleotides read TGCGCCAGCAGCTTCGGACAGGGAAGCACCGGGGAGCTGTTTTTT.